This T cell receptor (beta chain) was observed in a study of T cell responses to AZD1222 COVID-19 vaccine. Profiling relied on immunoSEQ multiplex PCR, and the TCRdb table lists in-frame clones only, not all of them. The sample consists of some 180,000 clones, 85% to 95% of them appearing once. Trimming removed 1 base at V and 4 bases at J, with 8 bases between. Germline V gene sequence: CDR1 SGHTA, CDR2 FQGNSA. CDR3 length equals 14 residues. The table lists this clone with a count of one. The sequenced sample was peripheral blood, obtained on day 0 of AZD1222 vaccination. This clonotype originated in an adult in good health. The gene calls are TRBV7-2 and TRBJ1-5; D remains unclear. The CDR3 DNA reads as TGTGCCAGCAGCTTAGAACTGGGGAATCAGCCCCAGCATTTT. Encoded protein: CASSLELGNQPQHF.